Included here is one TCR beta chain sequence, with context. Its antigen is unknown. This CDR3 contains 15 residues. V trimming: 2 bases; J trimming: 4 bases; junction bases outside the gene matches: 6. Germline CDR1 is SGHAT and CDR2 is FQNNGV. Reverse transcription of all isolated RNA meant that expressed TCRB transcripts were sequenced. Repertoires were generated with immunoSEQ multiplex PCR, while TCRdb's copy carries only in-frame clones and drops some. The sample lists 300,000 or so clones, more than 13% occurring once. The data belong to a study of beta chain features in type 1 diabetes. General observations from the study: Moderately but significantly shorter TCRB CDR3s were found in Type 1 diabetes patients in all four CD4+ subsets.

The clonotype comes from a man younger than 40 with type 1 diabetes. Sequencing was performed on naive CD4+ T cells from blood. The chain uses TRBV11-2 and TRBJ2-5, with TRBD1 matching over 8 bases. Here the CDR3 reads CASSLPGQGGETQYF. The CDR3 nucleotides read TGTGCCAGCAGCTTACCTGGACAGGGCGGAGAGACCCAGTACTTC.